This is a list of T cell receptor beta chains from one sample in a study of graft-versus-host responses after intestinal transplantation. Method: immunoSEQ multiplex PCR; TCRdb's copy keeps in-frame clones and lacks some. The data show around 110,000 clones, with about nine tenths seen just once and approximately 0.17% held by the top ten. These receptors lack a known antigen. Sequencing was performed on unstimulated CD4+ T cells sorted from spleen or lymph node cells, taken before intestinal transplant. The source of these receptors is a human donor who received an intestinal transplant. CDR3s include the opening cysteine and the closing phenylalanine or tryptophan. Each record gives: CDR3 protein, CDR3 DNA, V gene, CDR3 length, D gene, clone size, J gene. The D gene is left open where the match is weak. Clone size appears in some rows only: once, few, many, or a class for an expanded clone.

cdr3_aa: CASSQQGAEGYTF
cdr3_nt: TGTGCCAGCAGCCAACAGGGGGCCGAGGGCTACACCTTC
v_call: TRBV4-2
cdr3_length: 13
d_call: TRBD1
clone_size: few
j_call: TRBJ1-2

cdr3_aa: CASSLSQGSGYTF
cdr3_nt: TGCGCCAGCAGCTTGTCACAGGGGTCTGGCTACACCTTC
v_call: TRBV5-1
cdr3_length: 13
d_call: TRBD1
clone_size: -
j_call: TRBJ1-2

cdr3_aa: CASSSLGGGYEQYF
cdr3_nt: TGCGCCAGCAGCTCGCTTGGGGGAGGCTACGAGCAGTACTTC
v_call: TRBV5-1
cdr3_length: 14
d_call: -
clone_size: -
j_call: TRBJ2-7

cdr3_aa: CASSHQGQGYNEQFF
cdr3_nt: TGTGCCAGCAGCCACCAGGGACAGGGCTACAATGAGCAGTTCTTC
v_call: TRBV7-9
cdr3_length: 15
d_call: TRBD1
clone_size: -
j_call: TRBJ2-1

cdr3_aa: CSVPTSGADTQYF
cdr3_nt: TGCAGCGTTCCGACTAGCGGGGCAGATACGCAGTATTTT
v_call: TRBV29-1
cdr3_length: 13
d_call: TRBD2
clone_size: -
j_call: TRBJ2-3

cdr3_aa: CSVETGRRSTEAFF
cdr3_nt: TGCAGCGTTGAAACTGGGAGAAGAAGCACTGAAGCTTTCTTT
v_call: TRBV29-1
cdr3_length: 14
d_call: -
clone_size: -
j_call: TRBJ1-1

cdr3_aa: CASTPFATTYNEQFF
cdr3_nt: TGTGCCAGCACCCCCTTCGCAACCACATACAATGAGCAGTTCTTC
v_call: TRBV28
cdr3_length: 15
d_call: -
clone_size: -
j_call: TRBJ2-1

cdr3_aa: CASSVPGQIYGYTF
cdr3_nt: TGTGCCAGCAGCGTACCGGGACAGATTTATGGCTACACCTTC
v_call: TRBV5-4
cdr3_length: 14
d_call: TRBD1
clone_size: -
j_call: TRBJ1-2

cdr3_aa: CASSRQGVYGYTF
cdr3_nt: TGTGCCAGTAGTAGGCAGGGCGTCTATGGCTACACCTTC
v_call: TRBV19
cdr3_length: 13
d_call: -
clone_size: -
j_call: TRBJ1-2

cdr3_aa: CATREDGSSYEQYF
cdr3_nt: TGTGCCACCCGGGAGGATGGCAGCTCCTACGAGCAGTACTTC
v_call: TRBV19
cdr3_length: 14
d_call: TRBD2
clone_size: -
j_call: TRBJ2-7

cdr3_aa: CASSQEGFGTEAFF
cdr3_nt: TGTGCCAGCAGCCAGGAGGGGTTCGGCACTGAAGCTTTCTTT
v_call: TRBV5-4
cdr3_length: 14
d_call: -
clone_size: -
j_call: TRBJ1-1